A selection of T cell receptor beta chains follows, all from one sample in a study of cytomegalovirus exposure and HLA in healthy donors. Sequenced by immunoSEQ multiplex PCR; TCRdb stores in-frame clones only, minus some. Here the sample spans fewer than 350,000 clones, 70% to 90% being singletons. The sample consisted of PBMCs. These receptors were obtained from a woman aged 18-35 years in good health and CMV-seronegative. The conserved cysteine and the conserved F or W are not part of the CDR3 here. Some rows mark clone size as missing; the rest say once, few, many or name a class of expanded clone.

TRBJ1-5,TRBV18,-,ASSPSGQRAPQH
TRBJ1-1,TRBV9,-,ASSVPKRDRV
TRBJ2-7,TRBV6-5,-,ASTYSGTASYEQY
TRBJ2-7,TRBV2,-,ASNGGRAYEQY
TRBJ2-2,TRBV5-1,-,ASSSTSGGYTGELF
TRBJ2-1,TRBV7-9,-,SSSSPFSGGLGF
TRBJ2-5,TRBV10-3,-,AISDFVQETQY
TRBJ1-6,TRBV6-6,-,ASRQTGGSYNSPLH
TRBJ2-1,TRBV11-2,-,ASSFKLSEQF
TRBJ2-7,TRBV25-1,-,ASSDERRQIYEQY
TRBJ1-5,TRBV1,-,TSSQGHIRVDQPQH
TRBJ2-2,TRBV19,-,ASSTLNPGTPNTGELF
TRBJ1-4,TRBV29-1,-,SVVFGTGNEKLF
TRBJ2-7,TRBV5-1,-,ASSLGQEIYEQY
TRBJ2-5,TRBV9,-,ASSAYLAARETQY
TRBJ1-1,TRBV18,-,ATLGGGTEAF
TRBJ1-2,TRBV5-1,-,ASSPDVGDGNGYT
TRBJ2-3,TRBV13,-,ASSLGLAGEVLTDTQY
TRBJ2-2,TRBV9,-,ASSPRGVGGTGELF
TRBJ1-2,TRBV7-2,-,ASSPDSITNYGYT
TRBJ2-7,TRBV2,-,ASSQDRGYEQY
TRBJ1-1,TRBV4-1,-,ASSQERGQGAGAF
TRBJ1-2,TRBV12-5,-,ASGYNRGGIYGYT
TRBJ1-4,TRBV7-9,-,ASSPRTGDDGTNEKLF
TRBJ1-5,TRBV6-1,few,ASRAGQANQPQH
TRBJ1-2,TRBV7-8,-,ASSAYFRGNDYGYT
TRBJ1-2,TRBV7-9,-,SSSLGPANYGYT
TRBJ1-1,TRBV25-1,-,ASSDRVGTEAF
TRBJ2-7,TRBV6-5,-,ASSYSKAGVNEQY
TRBJ1-1,TRBV7-9,-,ASSSSHTEAF
TRBJ2-7,TRBV6-1,-,ASSPGLDYEQY
TRBJ2-1,TRBV4-2,-,ASSQADSTYNEQF
TRBJ2-1,TRBV6-5,-,ASRDSSYNEQF
-,TRBV19,-,ASSIEGQGAPYEQY
TRBJ1-1,TRBV12-2,-,ASLDDRAVSGTEAF
TRBJ2-5,TRBV19,-,ASTRGLAGEETQY
TRBJ1-5,TRBV10-2,-,ASSPGQGSNQPQH
TRBJ1-6,TRBV6-6,-,ASMPRAQNDNSPLH
TRBJ2-5,TRBV11-2,-,ASSFQGQETQY
TRBJ2-1,TRBV10-1,-,ASSAGVGRQF
TRBJ2-1,TRBV9,-,ASSASRGGAGNEQF
TRBJ2-3,TRBV9,-,ASSEPGQGADTQY
TRBJ2-2,TRBV29-1,-,SADSSNTGELF
TRBJ1-6,TRBV2,once,ASRLAGQGYSPLH
TRBJ2-6,TRBV2,-,ASTPGGFGGANVLT
TRBJ1-6,TRBV7-2,-,ASSSAQGYNSPLH
TRBJ2-7,TRBV25-1,once,ASSEGTGSEQY
TRBJ2-7,TRBV19,-,ASTKTGGVSYEQY
TRBJ1-1,TRBV6-1,-,AGAGTPQNTEAF
TRBJ2-1,TRBV7-3,-,ASSTKGGSSYNEQF
TRBJ2-1,TRBV11-3,-,ASSQRGYEQF
TRBJ2-3,TRBV29-1,-,SVDYSTDTQY